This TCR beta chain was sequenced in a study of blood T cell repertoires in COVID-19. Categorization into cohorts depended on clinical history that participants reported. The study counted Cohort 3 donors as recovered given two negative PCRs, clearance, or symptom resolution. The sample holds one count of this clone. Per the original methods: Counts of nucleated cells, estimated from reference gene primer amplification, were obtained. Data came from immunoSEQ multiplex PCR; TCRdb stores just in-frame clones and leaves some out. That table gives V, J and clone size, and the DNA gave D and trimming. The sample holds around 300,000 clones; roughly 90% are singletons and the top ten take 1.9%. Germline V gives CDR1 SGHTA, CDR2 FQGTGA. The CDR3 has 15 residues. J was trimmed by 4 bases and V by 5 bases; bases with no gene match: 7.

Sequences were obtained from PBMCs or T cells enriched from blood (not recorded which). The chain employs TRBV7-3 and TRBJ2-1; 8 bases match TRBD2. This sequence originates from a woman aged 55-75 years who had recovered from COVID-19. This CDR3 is CASSPSAGGYNEQFF. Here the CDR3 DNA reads TGTGCCAGCAGCCCCTCGGCGGGGGGTTACAATGAGCAGTTCTTC.